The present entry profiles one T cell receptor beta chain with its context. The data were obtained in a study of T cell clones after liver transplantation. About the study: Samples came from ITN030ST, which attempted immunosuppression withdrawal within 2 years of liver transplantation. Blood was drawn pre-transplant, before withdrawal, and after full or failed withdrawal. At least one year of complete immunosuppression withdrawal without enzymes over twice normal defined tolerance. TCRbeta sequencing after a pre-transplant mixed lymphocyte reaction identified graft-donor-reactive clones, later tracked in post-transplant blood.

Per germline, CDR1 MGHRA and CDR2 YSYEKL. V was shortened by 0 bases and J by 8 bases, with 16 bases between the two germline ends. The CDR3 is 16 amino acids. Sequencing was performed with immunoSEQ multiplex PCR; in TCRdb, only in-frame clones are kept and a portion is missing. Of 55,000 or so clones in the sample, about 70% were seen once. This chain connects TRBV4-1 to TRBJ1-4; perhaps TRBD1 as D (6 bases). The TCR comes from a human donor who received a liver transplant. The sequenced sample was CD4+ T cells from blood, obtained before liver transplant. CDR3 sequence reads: CASSQDFTGWGEKLFF. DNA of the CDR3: TGCGCCAGCAGCCAAGATTTTACAGGGTGGGGAGAAAAACTGTTTTTT.